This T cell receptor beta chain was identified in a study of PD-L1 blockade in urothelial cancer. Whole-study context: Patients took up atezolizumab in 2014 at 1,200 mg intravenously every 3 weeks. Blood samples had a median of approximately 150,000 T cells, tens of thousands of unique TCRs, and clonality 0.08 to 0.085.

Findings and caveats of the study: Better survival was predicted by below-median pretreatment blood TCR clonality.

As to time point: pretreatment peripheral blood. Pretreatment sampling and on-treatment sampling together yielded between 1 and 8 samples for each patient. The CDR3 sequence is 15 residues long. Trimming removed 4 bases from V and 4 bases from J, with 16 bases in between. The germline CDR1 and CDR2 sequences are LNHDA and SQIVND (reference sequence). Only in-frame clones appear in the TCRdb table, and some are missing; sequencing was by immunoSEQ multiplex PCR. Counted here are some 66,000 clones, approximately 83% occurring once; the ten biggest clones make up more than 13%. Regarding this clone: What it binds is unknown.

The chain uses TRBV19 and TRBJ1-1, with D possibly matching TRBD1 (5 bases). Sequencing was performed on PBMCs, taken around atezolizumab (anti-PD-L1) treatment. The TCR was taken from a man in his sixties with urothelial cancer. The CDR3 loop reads CASSRATGEGTEAFF. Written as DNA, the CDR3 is TGTGCCAGTAGTAGAGCAACAGGAGAAGGCACTGAAGCTTTCTTT.